These 10 T cell receptor beta chains share one sample of origin, sequenced in a study of regulatory T cells in long-lasting Graves disease (dated by TCRdb to the early 2020s). Reading the label with the study, this specimen's time point is: newly diagnosed GD, antithyroid drugs for less than 3 months. For both TCR sequencing and RNA sequencing, RNA was extracted from PBMCs in TRIzol. Library preparation employed multiplex PCR. The run used an Illumina HiSeq 4000. CDR3 regions were amplified by Arm-PCR with iRepertoire HTBI primers to construct TCR beta libraries. TCRdb trimmed the raw reads at Q25, called clones with MiXCR and kept productive beta chains. Entries that share a CDR3 protein sequence are merged under the most common genes and DNA. This sample gives 530,000 or so distinct CDR3 sequences in total; around 16% of them show up just once. The ten largest clones represent about 12% of the sample.

These data were also reused for a study on T cells in Graves' hyperthyroidism and ophthalmopathy.

Here the sequenced sample was peripheral blood mononuclear cells (PBMCs), taken at new diagnosis, from a patient treated with antithyroid drugs. All receptors derive from a man between 18 and 35 years old with Graves disease. Donor details come from another sample of the same person, matched by shared clones.

This clonotype has ten or more counts. V usage is TRBV5-1 and J usage is TRBJ2-1, with a weak D call TRBD1 (5 bases). CDR1 SGHRS and CDR2 YFSETQ come from the germline V gene. V was cut by 4 bases and J by 5 bases, with 16 bases left in between. This CDR3 is built from 15 residues. CDR3 sequence (DNA): TGCGCCAGCAGCGGAGTTTTATGGGGCAACAATGAGCAGTTCTTC. The encoded protein is CASSGVLWGNNEQFF.

Many counts were recorded for this clonotype. The CDR3 DNA sequence: TGTGCCAGCAGCCCACGACTAGCGGGAGGGCACAATGAGCAGTTCTTC. Translated, it gives CASSPRLAGGHNEQFF. This chain links TRBV11-2 with TRBJ2-1; 14 nucleotides match TRBD2. Germline V lookup: CDR1 SGHAT, CDR2 FQNNGV. The CDR3 is 16 amino acids. With 5 bases clipped from V and 5 bases from J, the junction kept 5 bases outside the gene matches.

This clonotype showed up many times. The chain links TRBV12-3 or TRBV12-4 to TRBJ1-1, with D perhaps matching TRBD1 (5 bases). This CDR3 comprises 13 residues. Trimming removed 3 bases at V and 3 bases at J, with 8 bases between. The CDR3 here is CASSFGGYTEAFF. In nucleotides, the CDR3 is TGTGCCAGCAGTTTTGGGGGGTACACTGAAGCTTTCTTT.

This clonotype was seen repeatedly, ten times or more. V is TRBV25-1 and J is TRBJ1-1, with 12 bases aligning to TRBD1. J lost 8 bases, V lost 9 bases, and 4 bases had no gene match. Looked up from germline, CDR1 is MGHDK and CDR2 is SYGVNS. The length of the CDR3 is 12 residues. The CDR3 nucleotides are TGTGCCAGTGGGGACAGGGGGCCCGAAGCTTTCTTT. This sequence encodes CASGDRGPEAFF.

V usage is TRBV6-1 and J usage is TRBJ2-7, with a weak D call TRBD2 (5 bases). This CDR3 is 15 amino acids long. Germline CDR1 MNHNS, CDR2 SASEGT. V lost 1 base and J lost 2, with 12 bases in between. The CDR3 loop is CASSEVASRTYEQYF. CDR3 DNA sequence: TGTGCCAGCAGTGAAGTGGCTAGCCGAACCTACGAGCAGTACTTC.

This clonotype was observed a handful of times. The chain combines TRBV5-6 with TRBJ1-2; a possible D gene is TRBD1 (5 bases). The CDR3 is made up of 13 amino acids. V lost 3 bases to trimming and J lost 4 bases, with 10 bases between them. The germline CDR1 and CDR2 sequences are SGHDT and YYEEEE. CDR3 amino acids: CASSSGRFYGYTF. CDR3 in DNA: TGTGCCAGCAGCTCGGGACGGTTCTATGGCTACACCTTC.

The chain uses TRBV18 and TRBJ2-7; 10 bases are a match to TRBD1. Germline V lookup: CDR1 KGHSH, CDR2 LQKENI. The V and J ends lost 6 bases and 2 bases, in that order; junction bases with no gene match: 10. The CDR3 is made up of 16 amino acids. CDR3 residues: CASSPQSGTGAYEQYF. The DNA for the CDR3 is TGTGCCAGCTCCCCCCAGTCCGGGACAGGGGCCTACGAGCAGTACTTC.

The table lists this clonotype with many counts. The gene calls are TRBV12-3 or TRBV12-4 and TRBJ1-1, with D unclear. The CDR3 extends over 15 amino acids. With 0 bases removed from V and 3 bases from J, the gap between germline ends came to 11 bases. The CDR3 coding sequence is TGTGCCAGCAGTTTAGCCCCCCGGTTGGACACTGAAGCTTTCTTT. Protein sequence: CASSLAPRLDTEAFF.

This clonotype was picked up many times. J is TRBJ2-7 and V is TRBV29-1, with a weak D call TRBD1 (6 bases). Germline V gene lookup returns CDR1 SQVTM and CDR2 ANQGSEA. The CDR3 is 13 residues long. V lost 4 bases and J lost 3, with 13 bases in between. The CDR3 nucleotides read TGCAGCGTTGCTGGACAGATTAGCTACGAGCAGTACTTC. It encodes CSVAGQISYEQYF.

The genes are TRBV30 and TRBJ2-7; D is possibly TRBD2 (6 bases). The length of the CDR3 is 13 residues. Germline V gives CDR1 GTSNPN, CDR2 SVGIG (reference sequence). With 4 bases removed from V and 4 bases from J, the gap between germline ends came to 14 bases. The CDR3 is CAWTQAGVYEQYF. In DNA form, the CDR3 reads TGTGCCTGGACCCAAGCGGGTGTTTACGAGCAGTACTTC.